A single sample is the source of the 2 T cell receptor beta chains below, sequenced in a study of human T cells and chemical hapten exposure. Specified time point: patch test 1, 2 weeks after DPC sensitization. Regarding treatment: therapeutic diphenylcyclopropenone sensitization with weekly scalp DPC. TCRdb passed the RACE reads through MiXCR, listing each CDR3 protein once. The sample gives 150,000 to 200,000 distinct CDR3 sequences, about 14% of which show up once; 1.7% is in the top ten. The sample consisted of whole blood, taken in connection with sensitization to the hapten diphenylcyclopropenone (DPC). Source of these receptors: a woman in her 30s with alopecia areata. Some clones in this sample may be carry-over from other donors' samples.

Only a few counts were recorded for this clonotype. The chain employs TRBV18 and TRBJ1-2, with a weak D call TRBD1 (6 bases). This CDR3 spans 15 amino acids. V lost 4 bases to trimming and J lost 1 base, with 13 bases between them. Germline assignment: CDR1 KGHSH and CDR2 LQKENI. CDR3 region: CASSRRPGDNYGYTF. Here the CDR3 DNA reads TGTGCCAGCTCACGCCGCCCAGGGGATAACTATGGCTACACCTTC.

V gene TRBV6-5 combines with J gene TRBJ2-7, with 10 bases fitting TRBD1. CDR1 is MNHEY, CDR2 SVGAGI, per germline. CDR3 length: 16 amino acids. V lost 8 bases and J lost 4; bases outside the gene matches: 14. DNA for the CDR3: TGTGCCAGCTTAACTTGGATCGGGACAGGGGTTTACGAGCAGTACTTC. This encodes CASLTWIGTGVYEQYF.